Detailed here is one T cell receptor beta chain. Some clones are missing from TCRdb's copy, which holds only in-frame ones; the method was immunoSEQ multiplex PCR. The sample includes 200,000 to 250,000 clones, around 82% of them seen just once. These data come from a study of blood T cell repertoires in COVID-19. The germline V gene encodes CDR1 SGHAT and CDR2 FQNNGV. CDR3 size: 12 residues. The trim removed 5 bases at V and 7 bases at J, leaving 2 bases unmatched. The source is a woman aged 70-85 years with acute or convalescent COVID-19. The J gene is TRBJ2-1, the V gene TRBV11-2; 7 bases fit TRBD1. The sequenced material came from peripheral blood. CDR3 sequence reads: CASSKQGNEQFF. The CDR3, as DNA: TGTGCCAGCAGCAAACAGGGGAATGAGCAGTTCTTC.